This T cell receptor (beta chain) came from a study of T cells in localized non-small cell lung cancer. The V gene's germline CDR1 is MGHRA and CDR2 YSYEKL. V was clipped by 0 bases and J by 7 bases, with 19 bases between them. The CDR3 runs to 17 residues. The sample holds one count of this clone. Using immunoSEQ multiplex PCR, the repertoire was profiled, and TCRdb retains in-frame clones only, with some absent. The data hold under 20,000 clones, with around 90% observed a single time. The sample in question was peripheral blood, obtained before any cancer treatment. The sequence came from a woman aged 40-70 years with stage I lung adenocarcinoma. The chain is built from TRBV4-1 and TRBJ2-1; D is tentatively TRBD1 or TRBD2 (5 bases each). The CDR3 nucleotides read TGCGCCAGCAGCCAAGATATGGAGGTAACAGGAGGAAATGAGCAGTTCTTC. Its translation is CASSQDMEVTGGNEQFF.